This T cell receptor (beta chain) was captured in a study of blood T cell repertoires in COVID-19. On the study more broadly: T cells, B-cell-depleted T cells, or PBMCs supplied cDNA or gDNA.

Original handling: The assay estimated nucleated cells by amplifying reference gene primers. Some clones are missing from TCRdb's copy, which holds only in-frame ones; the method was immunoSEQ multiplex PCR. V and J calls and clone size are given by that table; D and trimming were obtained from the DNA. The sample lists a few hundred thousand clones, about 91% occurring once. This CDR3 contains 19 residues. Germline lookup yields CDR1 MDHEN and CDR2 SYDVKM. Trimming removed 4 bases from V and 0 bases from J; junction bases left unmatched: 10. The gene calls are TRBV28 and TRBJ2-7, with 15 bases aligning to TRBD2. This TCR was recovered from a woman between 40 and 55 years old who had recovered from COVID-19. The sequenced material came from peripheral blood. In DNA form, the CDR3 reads TGTGCCAGCAGTTCCCCCCGGACTAGCGGGAGGGTGAGCTCCTACGAGCAGTACGTC. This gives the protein CASSSPRTSGRVSSYEQYV.